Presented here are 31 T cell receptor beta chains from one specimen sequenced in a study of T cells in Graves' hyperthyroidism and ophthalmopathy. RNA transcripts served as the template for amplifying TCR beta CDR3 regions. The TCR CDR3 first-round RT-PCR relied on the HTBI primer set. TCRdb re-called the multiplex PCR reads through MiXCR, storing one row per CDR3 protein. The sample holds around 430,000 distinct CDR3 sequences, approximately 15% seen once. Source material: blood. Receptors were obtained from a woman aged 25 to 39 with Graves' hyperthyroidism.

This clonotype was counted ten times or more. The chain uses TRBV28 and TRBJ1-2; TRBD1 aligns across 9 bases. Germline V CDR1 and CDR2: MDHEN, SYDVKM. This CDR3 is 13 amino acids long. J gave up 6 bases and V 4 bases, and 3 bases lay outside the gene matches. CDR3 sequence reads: CASSSRTGDGYTF. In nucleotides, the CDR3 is TGTGCCAGCAGTTCAAGGACAGGGGATGGCTACACCTTC.

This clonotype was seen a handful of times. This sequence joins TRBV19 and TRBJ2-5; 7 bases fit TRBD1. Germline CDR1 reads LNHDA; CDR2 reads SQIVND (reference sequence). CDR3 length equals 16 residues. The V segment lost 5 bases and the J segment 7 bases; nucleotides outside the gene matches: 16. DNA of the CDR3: TGTGCCAGTAGTGCCCAGGGACAGACCCTGTTCGGGACCCAGTACTTC. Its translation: CASSAQGQTLFGTQYF.

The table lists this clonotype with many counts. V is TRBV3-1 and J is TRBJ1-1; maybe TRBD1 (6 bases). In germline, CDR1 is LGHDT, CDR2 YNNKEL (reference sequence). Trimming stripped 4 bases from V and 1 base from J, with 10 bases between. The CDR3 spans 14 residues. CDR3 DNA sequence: TGTGCCAGCAGCCGGGGGGCCGGGAACACTGAAGCTTTCTTT. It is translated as CASSRGAGNTEAFF.

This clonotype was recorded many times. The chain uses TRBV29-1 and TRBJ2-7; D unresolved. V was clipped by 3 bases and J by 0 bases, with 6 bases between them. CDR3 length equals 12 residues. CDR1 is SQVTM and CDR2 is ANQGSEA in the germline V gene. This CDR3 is CSVESSSYEQYF. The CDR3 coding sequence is TGCAGCGTTGAGAGCAGCTCCTACGAGCAGTACTTC.

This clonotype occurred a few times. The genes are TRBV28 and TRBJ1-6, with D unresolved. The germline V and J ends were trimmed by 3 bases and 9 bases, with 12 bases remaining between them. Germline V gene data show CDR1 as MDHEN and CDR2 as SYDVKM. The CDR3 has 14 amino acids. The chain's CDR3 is CASSFRGLSSPLHF. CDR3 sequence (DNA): TGTGCCAGCAGTTTCCGGGGTTTGAGTTCACCCCTCCACTTT.

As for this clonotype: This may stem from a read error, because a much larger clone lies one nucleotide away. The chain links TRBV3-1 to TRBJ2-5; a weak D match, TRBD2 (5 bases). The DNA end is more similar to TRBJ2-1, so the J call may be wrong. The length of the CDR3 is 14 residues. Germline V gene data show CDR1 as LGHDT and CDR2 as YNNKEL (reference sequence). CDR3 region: CASSQWVLGETQFF. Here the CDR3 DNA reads TGTGCCAGCAGCCAATGGGTTTTGGGAGAGACCCAGTTCTTC.

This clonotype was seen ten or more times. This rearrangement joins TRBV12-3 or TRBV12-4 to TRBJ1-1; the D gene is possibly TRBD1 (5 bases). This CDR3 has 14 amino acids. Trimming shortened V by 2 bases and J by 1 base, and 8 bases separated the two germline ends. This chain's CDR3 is CASSLTGGNTEAFF. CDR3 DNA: TGTGCCAGCAGTTTAACAGGCGGGAACACTGAAGCTTTCTTT.

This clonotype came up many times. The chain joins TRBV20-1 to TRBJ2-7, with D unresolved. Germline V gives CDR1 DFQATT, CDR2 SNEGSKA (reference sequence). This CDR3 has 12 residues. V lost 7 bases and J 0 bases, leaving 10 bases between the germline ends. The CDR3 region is CSGTWSSYEQYF. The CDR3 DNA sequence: TGCAGTGGGACCTGGAGCTCCTACGAGCAGTACTTC.

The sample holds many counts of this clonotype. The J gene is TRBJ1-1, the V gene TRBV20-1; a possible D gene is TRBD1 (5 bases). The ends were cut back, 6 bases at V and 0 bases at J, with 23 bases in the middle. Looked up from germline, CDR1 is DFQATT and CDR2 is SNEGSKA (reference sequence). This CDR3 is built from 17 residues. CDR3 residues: CSAMLPRQNNLNTEAFF. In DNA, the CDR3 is TGCAGTGCCATGCTTCCGCGACAGAACAACCTGAACACTGAAGCTTTCTTT.

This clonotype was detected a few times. CDR3 amino acids: CASSQVGAPTSGSLEQYF. The CDR3 coding sequence is TGTGCCAGCAGCCAAGTTGGGGCCCCGACTAGCGGGAGCCTCGAGCAGTACTTC. The chain combines TRBV4-2 with TRBJ2-7; 12 nucleotides agree with TRBD2. CDR1 is LGHNA, CDR2 YNFKEQ, per germline. The CDR3 extends over 18 amino acids. Losses at the gene ends were 1 base for V and 6 bases for J; bases not matched to a gene: 13.

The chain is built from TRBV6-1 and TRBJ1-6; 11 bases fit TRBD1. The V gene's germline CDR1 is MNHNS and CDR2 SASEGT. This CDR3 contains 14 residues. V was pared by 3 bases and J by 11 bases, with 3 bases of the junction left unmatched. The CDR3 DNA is TGTGCCAGCAGTGACTGGGACAGGGGGACACCCCTCCACTTT. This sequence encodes CASSDWDRGTPLHF.

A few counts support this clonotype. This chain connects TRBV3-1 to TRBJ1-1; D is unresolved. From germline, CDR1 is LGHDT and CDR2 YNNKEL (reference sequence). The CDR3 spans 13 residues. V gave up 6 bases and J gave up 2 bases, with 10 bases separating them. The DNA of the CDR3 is TGTGCCAGCAGGAGAAAGGGTAACACTGAAGCTTTCTTT. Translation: CASRRKGNTEAFF.

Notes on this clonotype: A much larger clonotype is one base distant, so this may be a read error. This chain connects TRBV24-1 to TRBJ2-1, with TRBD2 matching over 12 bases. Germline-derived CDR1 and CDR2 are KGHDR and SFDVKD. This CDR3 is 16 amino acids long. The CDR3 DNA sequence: TGTGTCACCAGTGATACCTCGACTAGCGGGAGAACTGAGCAGTTCTTC. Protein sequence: CVTSDTSTSGRTEQFF.

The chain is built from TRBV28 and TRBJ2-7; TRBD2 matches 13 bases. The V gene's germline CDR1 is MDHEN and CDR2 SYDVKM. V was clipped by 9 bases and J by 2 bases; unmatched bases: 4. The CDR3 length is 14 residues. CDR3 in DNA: TGTGCCAGTATGGGGACTAGCGGGACCTACGAGCAGTACTTC. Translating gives CASMGTSGTYEQYF.

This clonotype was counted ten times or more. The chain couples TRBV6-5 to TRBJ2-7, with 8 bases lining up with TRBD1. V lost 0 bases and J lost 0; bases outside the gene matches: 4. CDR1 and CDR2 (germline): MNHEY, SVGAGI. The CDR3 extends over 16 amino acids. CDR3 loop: CASSYSYGQGSYEQYF. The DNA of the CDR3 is TGTGCCAGCAGTTACTCGTATGGACAGGGCTCCTACGAGCAGTACTTC.

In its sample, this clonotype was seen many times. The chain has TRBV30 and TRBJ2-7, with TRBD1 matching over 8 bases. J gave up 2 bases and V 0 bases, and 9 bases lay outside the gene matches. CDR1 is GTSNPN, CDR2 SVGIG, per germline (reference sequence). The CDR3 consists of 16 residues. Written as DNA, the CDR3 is TGTGCCTGGAGTGTACGGTGGACAGGGCGGACCTACGAGCAGTACTTC. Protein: CAWSVRWTGRTYEQYF.

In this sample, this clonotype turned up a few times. The CDR3: CASSMGAGAGDEQFF. The CDR3 nucleotides are TGTGCCAGTAGTATGGGAGCGGGAGCTGGGGATGAGCAGTTCTTC. The rearrangement uses TRBV19 and TRBJ2-1; the match to TRBD2 covers 8 bases. The CDR3 extends over 15 amino acids. Germline CDR1 reads LNHDA; CDR2 reads SQIVND (reference sequence). Trimming removed 3 bases from V and 8 bases from J; junction bases left unmatched: 9.

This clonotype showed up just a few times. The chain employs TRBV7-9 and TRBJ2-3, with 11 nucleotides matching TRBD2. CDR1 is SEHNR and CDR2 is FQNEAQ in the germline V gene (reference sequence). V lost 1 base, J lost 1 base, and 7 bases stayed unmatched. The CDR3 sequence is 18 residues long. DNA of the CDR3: TGTGCCAGCAGCTTAGTAGCGGGAGGGAGGGTAGGCACAGATACGCAGTATTTT. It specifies CASSLVAGGRVGTDTQYF.

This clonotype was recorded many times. The CDR3 is CASRQQGASYEQYF. CDR3 DNA sequence: TGTGCCAGCAGGCAACAGGGGGCTTCCTACGAGCAGTACTTC. The chain joins TRBV28 to TRBJ2-7, with 9 bases lining up with TRBD1. The germline V gene encodes CDR1 MDHEN and CDR2 SYDVKM. Trimming took 6 bases from V and 1 from J; bases not matched to a gene: 4. The CDR3 contains 14 residues.

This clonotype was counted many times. The CDR3 is CASSLWGSGANVLTF. CDR3 DNA sequence: TGTGCCAGCAGCTTGTGGGGGTCTGGGGCCAACGTCCTGACTTTC. This rearrangement joins TRBV7-9 to TRBJ2-6; D could derive from TRBD1 or TRBD2 (5 bases each). The CDR3 extends over 15 amino acids. CDR1 SEHNR and CDR2 FQNEAQ come from the germline V gene (reference sequence). Trimming pared 3 bases from V and 1 base from J, leaving 7 bases between.

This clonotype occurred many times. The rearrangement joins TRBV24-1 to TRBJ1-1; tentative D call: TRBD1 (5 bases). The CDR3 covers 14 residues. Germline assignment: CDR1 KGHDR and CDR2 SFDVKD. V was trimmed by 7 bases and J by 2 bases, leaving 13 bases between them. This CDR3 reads CATSDGGENTEAFF. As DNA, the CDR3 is TGTGCCACCAGCGACGGGGGTGAAAACACTGAAGCTTTCTTT.

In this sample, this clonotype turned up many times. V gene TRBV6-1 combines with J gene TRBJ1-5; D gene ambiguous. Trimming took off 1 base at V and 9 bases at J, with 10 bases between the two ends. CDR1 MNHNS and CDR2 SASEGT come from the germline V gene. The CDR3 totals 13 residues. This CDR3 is CASSEGPIGPQHF. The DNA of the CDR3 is TGTGCCAGCAGTGAAGGGCCTATAGGGCCCCAGCATTTT.

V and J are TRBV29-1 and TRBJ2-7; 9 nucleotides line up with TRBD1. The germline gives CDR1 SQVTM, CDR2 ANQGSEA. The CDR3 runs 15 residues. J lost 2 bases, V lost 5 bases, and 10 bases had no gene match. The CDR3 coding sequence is TGCAGCGTTTATACGACAGGGGGTGAGACCTACGAGCAGTACTTC. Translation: CSVYTTGGETYEQYF.

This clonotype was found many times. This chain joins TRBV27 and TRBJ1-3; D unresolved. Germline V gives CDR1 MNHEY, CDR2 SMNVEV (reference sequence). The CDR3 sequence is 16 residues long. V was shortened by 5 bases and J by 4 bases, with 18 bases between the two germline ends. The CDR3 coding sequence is TGTGCCAGCAGTCCGCAATTAGAGGGTTCCGGAAACACCATATATTTT. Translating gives CASSPQLEGSGNTIYF.

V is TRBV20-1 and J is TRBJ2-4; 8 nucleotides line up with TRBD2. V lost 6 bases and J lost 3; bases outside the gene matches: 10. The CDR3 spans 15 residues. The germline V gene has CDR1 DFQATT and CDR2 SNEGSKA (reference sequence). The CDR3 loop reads CSAGGAGVGKNIQYF. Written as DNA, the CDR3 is TGCAGTGCCGGGGGAGCGGGAGTTGGCAAAAACATTCAGTACTTC.

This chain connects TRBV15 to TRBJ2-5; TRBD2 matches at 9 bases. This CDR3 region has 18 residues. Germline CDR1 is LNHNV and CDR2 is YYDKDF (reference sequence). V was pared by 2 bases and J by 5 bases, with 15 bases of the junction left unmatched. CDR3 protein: CATSRTPISGSGGETQYF. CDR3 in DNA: TGTGCCACCAGCAGAACCCCGATTAGCGGGAGCGGCGGGGAGACCCAGTACTTC.

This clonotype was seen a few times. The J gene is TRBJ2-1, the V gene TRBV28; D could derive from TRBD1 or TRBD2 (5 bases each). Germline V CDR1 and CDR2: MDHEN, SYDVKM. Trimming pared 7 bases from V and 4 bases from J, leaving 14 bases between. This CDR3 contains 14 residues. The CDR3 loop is CASTGALDYNEQFF. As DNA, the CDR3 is TGTGCCAGCACCGGGGCTCTAGATTACAATGAGCAGTTCTTC.

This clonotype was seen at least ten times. The CDR3 DNA reads TGCAGTGCTAGGGGCGGGAGGGGTATCAATGAGCAGTTCTTC. Amino acid sequence: CSARGGRGINEQFF. The chain combines TRBV20-1 with TRBJ2-1; 9 nucleotides match TRBD2. Germline CDR1 reads DFQATT; CDR2 reads SNEGSKA (reference sequence). CDR3 size: 14 residues. Unmatched junction bases numbered 6, after V lost 3 bases and J lost 6 bases.

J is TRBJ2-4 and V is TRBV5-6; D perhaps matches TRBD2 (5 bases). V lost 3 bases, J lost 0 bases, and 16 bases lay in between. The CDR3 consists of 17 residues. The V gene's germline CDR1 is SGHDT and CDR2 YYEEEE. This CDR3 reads CASSWRQVLGAKNIQYF. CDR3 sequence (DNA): TGTGCCAGCAGCTGGAGGCAGGTCTTAGGAGCCAAAAACATTCAGTACTTC.

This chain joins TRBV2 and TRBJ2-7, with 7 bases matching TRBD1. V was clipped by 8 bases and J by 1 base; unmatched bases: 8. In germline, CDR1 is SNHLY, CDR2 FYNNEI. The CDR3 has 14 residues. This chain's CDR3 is CASLGTDRSYEQYF. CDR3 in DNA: TGTGCCAGCCTTGGGACAGATCGATCCTACGAGCAGTACTTC.

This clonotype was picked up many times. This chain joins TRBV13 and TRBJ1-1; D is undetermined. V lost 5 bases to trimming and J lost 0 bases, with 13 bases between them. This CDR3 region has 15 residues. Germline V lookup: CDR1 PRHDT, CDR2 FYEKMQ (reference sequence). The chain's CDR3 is CASSLMGGVNTEAFF. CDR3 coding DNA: TGTGCCAGCAGCCTCATGGGCGGGGTGAACACTGAAGCTTTCTTT.